The rows below give T cell receptor beta chains drawn from one sample of a study of blood T cell repertoires in COVID-19. The method was immunoSEQ multiplex PCR; TCRdb's version includes in-frame clones alone and lacks a portion of them. This table has some 220,000 clones, approximately 92% appearing once. Source material: PBMCs or T cells enriched from blood (not recorded which). The receptor set was obtained from a woman between 18 and 29 years old in a cohort exposed to, infected with or recovered from COVID-19 (not recorded which). The CDR3 runs from the conserved cysteine through the conserved F or W. The D gene is left open where the match is weak. Size is stated for part of the rows, as once, few or many counts, or as a class when the clone is expanded.

V gene	clone size	D gene	J gene	CDR3 DNA	CDR3 protein
TRBV6-5	NA	NA	TRBJ1-6	TGTGCCAGCAACAGGAATTCACCCCTCCACTTT	CASNRNSPLHF
TRBV29-1	NA	NA	TRBJ2-1	TGCAGCGGAGGCTACAATGAGCAGTTCTTC	CSGGYNEQFF
TRBV5-5	NA	TRBD2	TRBJ2-7	TGTGCCAGCAGTCTCGGACTAGCGGGGGACCCGAGGTACTTC	CASSLGLAGDPRYF
TRBV27	NA	TRBD1	TRBJ1-2	TGTGCCAGCAGTGCGATAGGACAGGCCAACTATGGCTACACCTTC	CASSAIGQANYGYTF
TRBV19	NA	NA	TRBJ1-5	TGTGCCAGTAGTATCAGGGTTCAGCCCCAGCATTTT	CASSIRVQPQHF
TRBV28	NA	TRBD1	TRBJ2-4	TGTGCCAGCAGTTTGTTGGCCTTCGACAGGGGGCAGGAAAACATTCAGTACTTC	CASSLLAFDRGQENIQYF
TRBV29-1	NA	NA	TRBJ2-4	TGCAGCGTTGAAACCCCTTCAGGTACCAAAAACATTCAGTACTTC	CSVETPSGTKNIQYF
TRBV6-5	once	TRBD1	TRBJ2-7	TGTGTCAGCAGCCAGCCTCGGGACAGCTACGAGCAGTACTTC	CVSSQPRDSYEQYF
TRBV19	once	TRBD2	TRBJ2-7	TGTGCCAGTAGCGAACTAGCGGAAGCCTCCTACGAGCAGTACTTC	CASSELAEASYEQYF
TRBV11-2	few	NA	TRBJ1-1	TGTGCCAGCAGCTCCCAACAGGGCACTGAAGCTTTCTTT	CASSSQQGTEAFF
TRBV3-1/TRBV3-2	once	NA	TRBJ2-3	TGTGCCAGCAGCCAAGGGGCAGCCCACAGCACAGATACGCAGTATTTT	CASSQGAAHSTDTQYF
TRBV4-2	NA	TRBD2	TRBJ2-1	TGTGCCAGCAGCCAAGATGAAGCGGGAGGGCCGGTAAATGAGCAGTTCTTC	CASSQDEAGGPVNEQFF
TRBV19	NA	TRBD1	TRBJ2-7	TGTGCCAGTAGTATGGAACTAACAGGGGCTGGGTACGAGCAGTACTTC	CASSMELTGAGYEQYF
TRBV5-1	NA	NA	TRBJ1-1	TGCGCCAGCAGACGGGACATGACAAACACTGAAGCTTTCTTT	CASRRDMTNTEAFF
TRBV2	NA	TRBD1	TRBJ1-1	TGTGCCAGCAGTAACAGGGGTACGAACACTGAAGCTTTCTTT	CASSNRGTNTEAFF
TRBV2	once	TRBD2	TRBJ2-2	TGTGCCAGCAGCGATCAGAGCGGGGCGAACACCGGGGAGCTGTTTTTT	CASSDQSGANTGELFF
TRBV11-3	NA	TRBD1	TRBJ2-1	TGTGCCAGCAGCCCTTCCGGGACAGGGGTTTTCAATGAGCAGTTCTTC	CASSPSGTGVFNEQFF
TRBV7-9	NA	TRBD1	TRBJ1-1	TGTGCCAGCAGCTTAGAAAACAGGGGGCGGACTGAAGCTTTCTTT	CASSLENRGRTEAFF
TRBV4-1	NA	NA	TRBJ1-1	TGCGCCAGCAGCCTCGGGTGGGGGCGGGCCACTGAAGCTTTCTTT	CASSLGWGRATEAFF
TRBV5-1	NA	NA	TRBJ2-7	TGCGCCAGCAGCACACGGACTCATTCCTACGAGCAGTACTTC	CASSTRTHSYEQYF
TRBV15	NA	NA	TRBJ1-4	TGTGCCACCAGCGGAACAGGGACAACTAATGAAAAACTGTTTTTT	CATSGTGTTNEKLFF
TRBV4-1	NA	TRBD1	TRBJ2-4	TGCGCCAGCAGCCAAGGGACAGGGAGAAACATTCAGTACTTC	CASSQGTGRNIQYF
TRBV7-9	once	NA	TRBJ1-1	TGTGCCAGCAGCTTAGATAGTACTGAAGCTTTCTTT	CASSLDSTEAFF
TRBV11-2	NA	TRBD2	TRBJ2-1	TGTGCCAGCAAGAGACTAGCGGGCCGTAACAATGAGCAGTTCTTC	CASKRLAGRNNEQFF
TRBV9	NA	TRBD1	TRBJ2-1	TGTGCCAGCAGCGTACCGCCCCCGGGACAGGGATGGAATGAGCAGTTCTTC	CASSVPPPGQGWNEQFF
TRBV7-9	NA	TRBD2	TRBJ2-5	TGTGCCAGCAGCTTAGAATTCGGACTAGCGGGAGAAGAGACCCAGTACTTC	CASSLEFGLAGEETQYF
TRBV6-6	NA	TRBD1	TRBJ1-2	TGTGCCAGCAGCCCGACAGGGAGCGGCTACACCTTC	CASSPTGSGYTF
TRBV6-5	NA	TRBD2	TRBJ2-1	TGTGCCAGCAGTCCCACTAGCGGGACAAACAATGAGCAGTTCTTC	CASSPTSGTNNEQFF
TRBV2	NA	TRBD1	TRBJ2-7	TGTGCCAGCAAGTCCGGGACAGGGCCCTACGAGCAGTACTTC	CASKSGTGPYEQYF
TRBV27	NA	NA	TRBJ1-2	TGTGCCAGCAGTGTGGGACTCTCGGGCTATGGCTACACCTTC	CASSVGLSGYGYTF
TRBV5-1	NA	NA	TRBJ2-1	TGCGCCAGCAGTCTCTCCTACAATGAGCAGTTCTTC	CASSLSYNEQFF
TRBV27	once	NA	TRBJ2-1	TGTGCCAGCGGGGAGGTTGAGCAGTTCTTC	CASGEVEQFF
TRBV28	NA	TRBD1	TRBJ1-2	TGTGCCAGCAGTCCCTGGAATGGACAGGCCTATGGCTACACCTTC	CASSPWNGQAYGYTF
TRBV4-1	NA	NA	TRBJ2-5	TGCGCCAGCAGCCGCTCCGGGACACCTTTTCAAGAGACCCAGTACTTC	CASSRSGTPFQETQYF
TRBV9	NA	NA	TRBJ1-3	TGTGCCAGCAGCCCCGAGGGATACACCATATATTTT	CASSPEGYTIYF
TRBV9	NA	TRBD1	TRBJ2-1	TGTGCCAGCAGCGTAATGCCGGGACAGGGGGAGAATGAGCAGTTCTTC	CASSVMPGQGENEQFF
TRBV7-8	NA	NA	TRBJ2-2	TGTGCCAGCAGCTTTTTATCCACGGAGACCGGGGAGCTGTTTTTT	CASSFLSTETGELFF
TRBV5-6	NA	TRBD1	TRBJ1-1	TGTGCCAGCAGCTTGGGGTCAGGGGGCGTTTACACTGAAGCTTTCTTT	CASSLGSGGVYTEAFF
TRBV11-3	NA	NA	TRBJ2-5	TGTGCCAGCAGCTTAGATCCGACCCAGGGCAGGGCCTGGGGAGAGACCCAGTACTTC	CASSLDPTQGRAWGETQYF
TRBV11-2	NA	TRBD1	TRBJ1-6	TGTGCCAGCAGCGACGGGGGGACAGGCCACCCGTTAGTGCCACCCCTCCACTTT	CASSDGGTGHPLVPPLHF
TRBV7-3	NA	TRBD2	TRBJ2-7	TGTGCCAGCAGCTTAAAGGACTTCGCGGGAGGGAAGCCTTACGAGCAGTACTTC	CASSLKDFAGGKPYEQYF
TRBV7-6	once	TRBD1	TRBJ2-3	TGTGCCAGCAGCGCCGACAGGGTTGCAGATACGCAGTATTTT	CASSADRVADTQYF
TRBV30	NA	NA	TRBJ1-4	TGTGCCTGGGGGGGGCCCGAGGTGTTTTTT	CAWGGPEVFF
TRBV7-9	NA	TRBD1	TRBJ1-1	TGTGCCAGCGCTGCGGGGACAGGCCTGAACACTGAAGCTTTCTTT	CASAAGTGLNTEAFF
TRBV6-5	NA	NA	TRBJ1-1	TGTGCCAGCACAAGGGGGATGAACACTGAAGCTTTCTTT	CASTRGMNTEAFF
TRBV18	NA	NA	TRBJ2-6	TGTGCCAGCTCACTCGGGACAGGGGCCAACGTCCTGACTTTC	CASSLGTGANVLTF
TRBV24-1	NA	TRBD1	TRBJ1-4	TGTGCCACCAGTGATTCGGGACAGGGGTTTGAAAAACTGTTTTTT	CATSDSGQGFEKLFF